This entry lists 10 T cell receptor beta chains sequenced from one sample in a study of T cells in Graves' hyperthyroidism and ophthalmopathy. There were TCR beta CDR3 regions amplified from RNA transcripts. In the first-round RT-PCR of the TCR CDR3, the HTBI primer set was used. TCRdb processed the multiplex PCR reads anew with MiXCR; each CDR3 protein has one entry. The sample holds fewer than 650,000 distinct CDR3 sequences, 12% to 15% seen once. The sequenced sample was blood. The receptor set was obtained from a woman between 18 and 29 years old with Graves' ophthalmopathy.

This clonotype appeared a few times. The CDR3 bases are TGCACCTCGAGGGGCGAAGCAGATACGCAGTATTTT. This sequence encodes CTSRGEADTQYF. This sequence joins TRBV20-1 and TRBJ2-3; either TRBD1 or TRBD2 may supply D (5 bases each). This CDR3 region has 12 residues. Germline loops: CDR1 DFQATT, CDR2 SNEGSKA (reference sequence).

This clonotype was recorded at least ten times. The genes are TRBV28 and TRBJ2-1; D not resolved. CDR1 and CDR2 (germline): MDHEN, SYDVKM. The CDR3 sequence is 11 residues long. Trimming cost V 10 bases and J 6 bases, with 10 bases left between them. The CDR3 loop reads CATRDFNEQFF. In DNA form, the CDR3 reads TGTGCCACACGTGACTTCAATGAGCAGTTCTTC.

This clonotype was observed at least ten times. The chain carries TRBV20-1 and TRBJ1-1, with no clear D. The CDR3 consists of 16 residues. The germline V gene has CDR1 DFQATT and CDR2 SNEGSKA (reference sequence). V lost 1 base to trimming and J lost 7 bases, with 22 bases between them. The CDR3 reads CSARVTPSEFLDEAFF. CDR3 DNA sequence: TGCAGTGCTAGAGTCACGCCTTCGGAGTTTTTGGATGAAGCTTTCTTT.

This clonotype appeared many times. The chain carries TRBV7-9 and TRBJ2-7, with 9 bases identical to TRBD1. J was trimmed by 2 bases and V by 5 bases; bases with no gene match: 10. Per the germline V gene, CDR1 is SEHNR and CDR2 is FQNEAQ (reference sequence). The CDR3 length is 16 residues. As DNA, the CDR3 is TGTGCCAGCAGCCCAAGGGACAGGGTTGGACCCTACGAGCAGTACTTC. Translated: CASSPRDRVGPYEQYF.

The CDR3 spells CASSERQGARETQYF. The CDR3 DNA follows: TGTGCCAGCAGCGAAAGACAGGGGGCGAGGGAGACCCAGTACTTC. This sequence joins TRBV9 and TRBJ2-5, with 10 nucleotides matching TRBD1. The V gene end was trimmed by 3 bases and the J gene end by 5 bases; junction bases not matched to a gene: 7. The V gene's germline CDR1 is SGDLS and CDR2 YYNGEE. The CDR3 spans 15 residues. The variable domain in full, completed from reference TRBV9 and TRBJ2-5, reads DSGVTQTPKHLITATGQRVTLRCSPRSGDLSVYWYQQSLDQGLQFLIQYYNGEERAKGNILERFSAQQFPDLHSELNLSSLELGDSALYFCASSERQGARETQYFGPGTRLLVL.

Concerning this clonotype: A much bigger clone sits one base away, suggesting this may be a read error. CDR3 loop: CSAPGRGENNSPLHF. The DNA for the CDR3 is TGCAGTGCTCCAGGACGGGGCGAAAATAATTCACCCCTCCACTTT. This chain joins TRBV20-1 and TRBJ1-6; possibly TRBD1 for D (5 bases). Between the trimmed V and J ends, which lost 5 bases and 5 bases, there was a span of 16 bases. There are 15 residues in the CDR3. Germline CDR1 DFQATT, CDR2 SNEGSKA (reference sequence).

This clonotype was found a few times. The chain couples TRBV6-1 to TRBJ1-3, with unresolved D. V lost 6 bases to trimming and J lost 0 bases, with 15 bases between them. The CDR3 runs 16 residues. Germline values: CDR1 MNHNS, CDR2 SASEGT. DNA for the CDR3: TGTGCCAGCAGAGTAAAGACGGAATTCTCTGGAAACACCATATATTTT. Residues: CASRVKTEFSGNTIYF.

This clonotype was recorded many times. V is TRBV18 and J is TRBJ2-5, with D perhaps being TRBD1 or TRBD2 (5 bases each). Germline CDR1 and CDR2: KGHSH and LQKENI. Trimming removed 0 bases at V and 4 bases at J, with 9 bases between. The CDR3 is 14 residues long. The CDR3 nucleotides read TGTGCCAGCTCACCACCGAGGGGTGGAGAGACCCAGTACTTC. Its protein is CASSPPRGGETQYF.

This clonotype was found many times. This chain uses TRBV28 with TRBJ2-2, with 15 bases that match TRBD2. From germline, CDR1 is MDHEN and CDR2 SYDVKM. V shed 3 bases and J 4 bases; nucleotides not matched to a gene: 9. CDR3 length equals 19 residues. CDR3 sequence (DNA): TGTGCCAGCAGTTTTGTCCCGGGACTAGCGGGAGGTCTCACCGGGGAGCTGTTTTTT. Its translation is CASSFVPGLAGGLTGELFF.

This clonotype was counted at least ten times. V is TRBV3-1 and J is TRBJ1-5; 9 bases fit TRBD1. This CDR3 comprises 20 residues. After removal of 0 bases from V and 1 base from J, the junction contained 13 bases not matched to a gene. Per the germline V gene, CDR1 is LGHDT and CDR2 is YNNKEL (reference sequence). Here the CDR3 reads CASSQDMGQGGRGSNQPQHF. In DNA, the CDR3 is TGTGCCAGCAGCCAAGATATGGGACAGGGTGGCCGGGGGAGCAATCAGCCCCAGCATTTT.